This is a list of T cell receptor beta chains from one sample in a study of T cell responses to AZD1222 COVID-19 vaccine. The method was immunoSEQ multiplex PCR; TCRdb's version includes in-frame clones alone and lacks a portion of them. The top ten clones hold roughly 5% of a sample with 75,000 to 90,000 clones, around 90% of them seen once. This material consisted of peripheral blood, taken 28 days after the second AZD1222 dose. These receptor sequences come from an adult who received the AZD1222 COVID-19 vaccine. CDR3s include the opening cysteine and the closing phenylalanine or tryptophan. D genes are given only for firm matches. Some rows have no size entry. The others give once, few or many, or a class for an expanded clone.

>TRBD1|TRBV2|TRBJ1-2|.
CASSEARQGAFYGYTF
TGTGCCAGCAGTGAAGCGCGGCAGGGGGCCTTCTATGGCTACACCTTC
>.|TRBV30|TRBJ1-1|once
CAWTHTEGSAEAFF
TGTGCCTGGACTCATACCGAAGGGTCTGCTGAAGCTTTCTTT
>TRBD1|TRBV18|TRBJ2-3|.
CASSPNPGGRADTQYF
TGTGCCAGCTCACCAAATCCAGGGGGTCGCGCAGATACGCAGTATTTT
>.|TRBV19|TRBJ1-1|once
CASSTAGGVNTEAFF
TGTGCCAGTAGTACCGCGGGGGGAGTGAACACTGAAGCTTTCTTT
>TRBD1|TRBV7-9|TRBJ1-1|.
CASSWGQGAVEAFF
TGTGCCAGCAGCTGGGGACAGGGGGCCGTTGAAGCTTTCTTT
>.|TRBV7-9|TRBJ2-3|.
CASSLRPDTQYF
TGTGCCAGCAGCTTACGCCCAGATACGCAGTATTTT
>TRBD1|TRBV11-2|TRBJ1-2|.
CASSLGPQGFYGYTF
TGTGCCAGCAGTTTAGGCCCACAGGGGTTCTATGGCTACACCTTC
>TRBD2|TRBV7-9|TRBJ2-1|.
CASSSYYTLAGYNEQFF
TGTGCCAGCAGCTCTTATTATACACTAGCGGGATACAATGAGCAGTTCTTC
>TRBD2|TRBV5-1|TRBJ2-2|.
CASSLGGRAATGELFF
TGCGCCAGCAGCTTGGGCGGGAGGGCGGCCACCGGGGAGCTGTTTTTT
>.|TRBV5-8|TRBJ1-6|once
CASSPYSGTGNSPLHF
TGTGCCAGCAGCCCGTATTCCGGGACGGGAAATTCACCCCTCCACTTT
>TRBD1|TRBV30|TRBJ1-1|.
CASNRDSTEAFF
TGTGCCTCTAACCGGGACAGCACTGAAGCTTTCTTT
>TRBD2|TRBV2|TRBJ2-2|.
CASRGLAPTGELFF
TGTGCCAGCAGGGGACTAGCGCCCACCGGGGAGCTGTTTTTT
>.|TRBV2|TRBJ2-3|.
CASRPTTMGTDTQYF
TGTGCCAGCAGACCTACTACTATGGGCACGGATACGCAGTATTTT
>.|TRBV15|TRBJ1-3|.
CATSRDQGGSGNTIYF
TGTGCCACCAGCAGAGATCAGGGTGGAAGTGGAAACACCATATATTTT
>TRBD2|TRBV25-1|TRBJ2-1|.
CASSNSPGLAVYNEQFF
TGTGCCAGCAGTAATTCACCGGGACTAGCGGTCTACAATGAGCAGTTCTTC
>TRBD1|TRBV5-1|TRBJ2-1|.
CASSFGQGVYNEQFF
TGCGCCAGCAGCTTTGGTCAGGGGGTTTACAATGAGCAGTTCTTC
>.|TRBV5-1|TRBJ2-2|.
CASSLAGPHGELFF
TGCGCCAGCAGCTTGGCAGGCCCCCACGGGGAGCTGTTTTTT
>.|TRBV27|TRBJ1-3|.
CASSLSPGTGNTIYF
TGTGCCAGCAGTTTATCACCAGGGACTGGAAACACCATATATTTT
>TRBD1|TRBV14|TRBJ1-2|.
CASSQPGQDTGYTF
TGTGCCAGCAGCCAACCCGGACAGGATACTGGCTACACCTTC
>.|TRBV3-1/TRBV3-2|TRBJ2-2|once
CASSQDTLDHTGELFF
TGTGCCAGCAGCCAAGATACCCTAGATCACACCGGGGAGCTGTTTTTT
>TRBD1|TRBV6-5|TRBJ1-1|.
CASSYGQGAGTEAFF
TGTGCCAGCAGTTACGGACAGGGGGCCGGCACTGAAGCTTTCTTT
>.|TRBV24-1|TRBJ2-5|.
CATSDFKGRAETQYF
TGTGCCACCAGTGATTTCAAGGGGCGGGCCGAGACCCAGTACTTC
>.|TRBV5-1|TRBJ1-2|.
CASSLGGDRGGFYGYTF
TGCGCCAGCAGCTTGGGTGGGGACCGTGGCGGGTTCTATGGCTACACCTTC
>.|TRBV6-1|TRBJ2-7|.
CASSGTRDPPAHEQYF
TGTGCCAGCAGTGGAACCCGGGACCCGCCGGCCCACGAGCAGTACTTC
>.|TRBV3-1/TRBV3-2|TRBJ1-3|.
CASSQTSGIFSGNTIYF
TGTGCCAGCAGCCAAACATCAGGGATCTTCTCTGGAAACACCATATATTTT
>TRBD1|TRBV7-6|TRBJ1-1|.
CASSLPGTGVSEAFF
TGTGCCAGCAGCTTACCCGGGACAGGGGTTAGTGAAGCTTTCTTT
>.|TRBV4-3|TRBJ1-4|.
CASGGTRGEKLFF
TGCGCCAGCGGTGGGACACGTGGTGAAAAACTGTTTTTT
>TRBD2|TRBV11-2|TRBJ2-1|.
CASRSLAGSYEQFF
TGTGCCAGCAGGTCCCTAGCGGGATCTTACGAGCAGTTCTTC
>TRBD2|TRBV11-3|TRBJ2-7|.
CASSLGAAGGYEQYF
TGTGCCAGCAGCTTAGGAGCGGCGGGGGGCTACGAGCAGTACTTC
>.|TRBV7-6|TRBJ2-1|.
CASSLAIRMDSTDNEQFF
TGTGCCAGCAGCTTAGCTATTAGGATGGACTCAACGGACAATGAGCAGTTCTTC
>.|TRBV5-8|TRBJ2-1|.
CASSLVISNNEQFF
TGTGCCAGCAGCTTGGTCATTTCTAACAATGAGCAGTTCTTC
>TRBD1|TRBV18|TRBJ1-3|.
CASYRDRASGNTIYF
TGTGCCAGCTACCGGGACAGGGCTTCTGGAAACACCATATATTTT